This T cell receptor (beta chain) was profiled in a study of cytomegalovirus exposure and HLA in healthy donors. Sequenced by immunoSEQ multiplex PCR; TCRdb stores in-frame clones only, minus some. Among 250,000 to 400,000 clones listed, 87% were seen once. Germline CDR1 is LNHDA and CDR2 is SQIVND (reference sequence). The CDR3 spans 18 residues. V was clipped by 1 base and J by 3 bases, with 21 bases between them. The material sequenced was PBMCs. This clonotype originated in a woman aged 25-40 years in good health and CMV-seropositive. The V gene is TRBV19, the J gene TRBJ1-2, with D possibly being TRBD1 (6 bases). The CDR3 region is CASSIGNAGDGRDYGYTF. CDR3 nucleotide sequence: TGTGCCAGTAGTATAGGGAACGCAGGGGATGGTCGCGACTATGGCTACACCTTC. Based on the CDR3 plus reference TRBV19 and TRBJ1-2, the full variable domain is DGGITQSPKYLFRKEGQNVTLSCEQNLNHDAMYWYRQDPGQGLRLIYYSQIVNDFQKGDIAEGYSVSREKKESFPLTVTSAQKNPTAFYLCASSIGNAGDGRDYGYTFGSGTRLTVV.